Below are 31 T cell receptor beta chains sequenced from a single sample in a study of vaccination effects on CD4 cells after COVID-19. Clones were read by immunoSEQ multiplex PCR, and TCRdb kept only the in-frame ones, dropping some. This sample has some 66,000 clones; approximately 80% occur once, and the top ten carry under 2.5%. When ten to eleven days of culture had elapsed, CD4+ T cells were isolated. Either the BNT162b2 or mRNA-1273 vaccine was given to participants in two doses. These receptors lack a known antigen. This specimen was CD4+ T cells from PBMCs cultured without peptide, taken after COVID-19 vaccination. The receptors were gathered from a human donor who received a COVID-19 vaccine.

The J gene is TRBJ2-1, the V gene TRBV6-6, with 7 bases lining up with TRBD1. Germline V CDR1 and CDR2: MNHNY, SVGAGI (reference sequence). V was clipped by 6 bases and J by 5 bases; unmatched bases: 10. The CDR3 extends over 15 amino acids. The CDR3 protein is CASRTQGSVNNEQFF. For the CDR3, the DNA is TGTGCCAGCAGAACACAGGGGTCGGTAAACAATGAGCAGTTCTTC.

This clone was counted between two and nine times. The chain has TRBV6-6 and TRBJ1-1; D perhaps matches TRBD1 (5 bases). V lost 7 bases and J lost 2, with 14 bases in between. From germline, CDR1 is MNHNY and CDR2 SVGAGI (reference sequence). The length of the CDR3 is 14 residues. The CDR3 DNA is TGTGCCAGCACCTCTGGGGGGACTAACACTGAAGCTTTCTTT. Its translation: CASTSGGTNTEAFF.

The J gene is TRBJ1-2, the V gene TRBV5-8, with a weak D call TRBD1 (5 bases). Germline V lookup: CDR1 SGHTS, CDR2 YDEGEE. Trimming pared 2 bases from V and 6 bases from J, leaving 11 bases between. The CDR3 runs to 13 residues. The CDR3: CASSLGHLDGYTF. The CDR3 DNA follows: TGTGCCAGCAGCTTAGGACACTTGGATGGCTACACCTTC.

In its sample, this clone was seen a few times. This chain links TRBV19 with TRBJ1-5, with D maybe TRBD1 (5 bases). The germline gives CDR1 LNHDA, CDR2 SQIVND (reference sequence). This CDR3 is 15 amino acids long. Deletions cut 5 bases from V and 5 bases from J, with 16 bases between. CDR3 coding DNA: TGTGCCAGTAGTGCACGGGACCGCGTAGATCAGCCCCAGCATTTT. Translated: CASSARDRVDQPQHF.

Only a few counts were recorded for this clone. The chain employs TRBV6-5 and TRBJ1-2, with 7 bases aligning to TRBD1. The V gene end was trimmed by 11 bases and the J gene end by 8 bases; junction bases not matched to a gene: 14. CDR1 and CDR2 from the germline V gene are MNHEY and SVGAGI. CDR3 size: 13 residues. The CDR3 loop reads CASSGQVIAGYTF. CDR3 DNA sequence: TGTGCCTCGTCCGGACAGGTTATAGCGGGCTACACCTTC.

The V gene is TRBV9, the J gene TRBJ2-7; TRBD2 is a possible D gene (7 bases). Germline assignment: CDR1 SGDLS and CDR2 YYNGEE. The CDR3 contains 14 residues. V was cut by 3 bases and J by 2 bases, with 12 bases left in between. The CDR3 DNA reads TGTGCCAGCAGCGGGACGGGGGGCGCCTACGAGCAGTACGTC. Encoded protein: CASSGTGGAYEQYV.

This clone was seen a handful of times. V is TRBV5-1 and J is TRBJ1-1; D call uncertain. The CDR3 consists of 13 residues. Germline V lookup: CDR1 SGHRS, CDR2 YFSETQ. The V gene lost 3 bases and the J gene lost 0 bases, with 6 bases spanning the gap. The CDR3 sequence: CASSSNMNTEAFF. CDR3 DNA sequence: TGCGCCAGCAGCTCTAATATGAACACTGAAGCTTTCTTT.

This clone came up a few times. This chain links TRBV11-3 with TRBJ2-7, with 9 nucleotides matching TRBD2. The V gene end was trimmed by 1 base and the J gene end by 2 bases; junction bases not matched to a gene: 6. Germline V gives CDR1 SGHNT, CDR2 YENEEA. The CDR3 has 16 amino acids. The DNA of the CDR3 is TGTGCCAGCAGCTTAGGAGTACTAGCGGGCCCCTACGAGCAGTACGTC. This gives the protein CASSLGVLAGPYEQYV.

V usage is TRBV3-1 (or the pseudogene TRBV3-2) and J usage is TRBJ1-3; tentatively, D is TRBD1 (6 bases). Between the trimmed V and J ends, which lost 1 base and 1 base, there was a span of 11 bases. The CDR3 has 16 amino acids. CDR1 is LGHDT and CDR2 is YNNKEL in the germline V gene (reference sequence). The CDR3 here is CASSQGGGASGNTIYF. The CDR3 DNA reads TGTGCCAGCAGCCAAGGAGGGGGGGCGTCTGGAAACACCATATATTTT.

The chain recombines TRBV6-1 with TRBJ1-6, with unresolved D. Between the trimmed V and J ends, which lost 0 bases and 7 bases, there was a span of 13 bases. Germline V gives CDR1 MNHNS, CDR2 SASEGT. The CDR3 has 16 amino acids. CDR3 sequence (DNA): TGTGCCAGCAGTGAAGCTTGGGGAGCTCACAATTCACCCCTCCACTTT. Amino acid sequence: CASSEAWGAHNSPLHF.

The rearrangement links TRBV6-5 to TRBJ2-1, with D possibly TRBD2 on 5 matching bases. The CDR3 covers 15 residues. Trimming took 8 bases from V and 1 from J, leaving 15 bases between them. Germline V lookup: CDR1 MNHEY, CDR2 SVGAGI. CDR3 in DNA: TGTGCCAGCGTGACCCGGAGGTCGTCCTACAATGAGCAGTTCTTC. Translated, it gives CASVTRRSSYNEQFF.

The chain couples TRBV25-1 to TRBJ1-6; 7 bases are a match to TRBD1. Germline V lookup: CDR1 MGHDK, CDR2 SYGVNS. J was trimmed by 8 bases and V by 9 bases; bases with no gene match: 10. The CDR3 totals 14 residues. The CDR3 nucleotides read TGTGCCAGTACACAGGGGTCTTGGGATTCACCCCTCCACTTT. Encoded protein: CASTQGSWDSPLHF. Full variable domain (outside the CDR3, taken from reference TRBV25-1 and TRBJ1-6): EADIYQTPRYLVIGTGKKITLECSQTMGHDKMYWYQQDPGMELHLIHYSYGVNSTEKGDLSSESTVSRIRTEHFPLTLESARPSHTSQYLCASTQGSWDSPLHFGNGTRLTVT.

V gene TRBV2 combines with J gene TRBJ1-2, with D uncertain. The CDR3 length is 11 residues. CDR1 is SNHLY and CDR2 is FYNNEI in the germline V gene. V was pared by 3 bases and J by 7 bases, with 6 bases between. CDR3 sequence: CASSDRSGYTF. In DNA, the CDR3 is TGTGCCAGCAGTGATCGATCTGGCTACACCTTC.

V gene TRBV29-1 combines with J gene TRBJ2-3; 11 bases map to TRBD1. V shed 7 bases, J shed 3 bases, and the junction held 6 bases outside the gene matches. CDR3 length: 14 amino acids. Germline assignment: CDR1 SQVTM and CDR2 ANQGSEA. In DNA, the CDR3 is TGCAGCGCTTACGGGACAGGGGGTACAGATACGCAGTATTTT. It translates to CSAYGTGGTDTQYF.

This chain joins TRBV20-1 and TRBJ2-1; weak D call: TRBD2 (6 bases). V was trimmed by 3 bases and J by 2 bases, leaving 14 bases between them. This CDR3 is 15 amino acids long. The germline V gene encodes CDR1 DFQATT and CDR2 SNEGSKA (reference sequence). CDR3 DNA: TGCAGTGCTAGTGGAGGGGTGGGAACCTACAATGAGCAGTTCTTC. It translates to CSASGGVGTYNEQFF.

V and J are TRBV6-5 and TRBJ1-2, with D unclear. The germline V gene encodes CDR1 MNHEY and CDR2 SVGAGI. This CDR3 has 16 amino acids. The ends were cut back, 2 bases at V and 4 bases at J, with 17 bases in the middle. The CDR3 sequence: CASSYQQSISVYGYTF. DNA for the CDR3: TGTGCCAGCAGTTACCAACAAAGTATCTCTGTCTATGGCTACACCTTC.

CDR3 nucleotides: TGTGCCAGCTCACCTTCGGGGAACACTGAAGCTTTCTTT. This gives the protein CASSPSGNTEAFF. This chain uses TRBV18 with TRBJ1-1; no definite D call. V lost 3 bases, J lost 1 base, and 6 bases lay in between. The CDR3 length is 13 residues. From germline, CDR1 is KGHSH and CDR2 LQKENI.

The rearrangement uses TRBV30 and TRBJ1-3, with D unresolved. V was pared by 5 bases and J by 4 bases, with 21 bases between. Germline CDR1 is GTSNPN and CDR2 is SVGIG (reference sequence). The length of the CDR3 is 16 residues. CDR3 protein: CAWGKPPNPGGNTIYF. The CDR3, as DNA: TGTGCCTGGGGTAAGCCCCCCAATCCGGGCGGAAACACCATATATTTT. Using reference TRBV30 and TRBJ1-3 for the parts outside the CDR3, the full variable domain is SQTIHQWPATLVQPVGSPLSLECTVEGTSNPNLYWYRQAAGRGLQLLFYSVGIGQISSEVPQNLSASRPQDRQFILSSKKLLLSDSGFYLCAWGKPPNPGGNTIYFGEGSWLTVV.

J is TRBJ1-2 and V is TRBV6-5; TRBD1 agrees at 7 bases. V lost 6 bases to trimming and J lost 4 bases; unmatched junction nucleotides: 8. The germline V gene has CDR1 MNHEY and CDR2 SVGAGI. The CDR3 covers 14 residues. The CDR3 reads CASRGTGVIYGYTF. As DNA, the CDR3 is TGTGCCAGCAGGGGAACAGGGGTCATCTATGGCTACACCTTC.

The V call is TRBV19, the J call TRBJ2-3; D might be TRBD2 (6 bases). Per the germline V gene, CDR1 is LNHDA and CDR2 is SQIVND (reference sequence). Trimming removed 7 bases at V and 6 bases at J, with 17 bases between. This CDR3 region has 14 residues. The CDR3 DNA follows: TGTGCCAGTACCCGCGCGGGGAAATTCGATACGCAGTATTTT. Protein: CASTRAGKFDTQYF.

The chain is built from TRBV6-4 and TRBJ2-7; D call uncertain. V was shortened by 4 bases and J by 6 bases, with 13 bases between the two germline ends. The CDR3 runs 13 residues. Looked up from germline, CDR1 is MRHNA and CDR2 is SNTAGT. CDR3 in amino acids: CASSVRQGIEQYV. CDR3 bases: TGTGCCAGCAGTGTACGTCAAGGGATCGAGCAGTACGTC.

This clone came up a few times. J is TRBJ1-1 and V is TRBV6-5; unclear D gene. The CDR3 is 11 residues long. V dropped 11 bases and J dropped 5 bases, with 12 bases sitting between them. Germline CDR1 is MNHEY and CDR2 is SVGAGI. CDR3: CAVEEQTEAFF. The CDR3 DNA follows: TGTGCCGTCGAGGAGCAAACTGAAGCTTTCTTT.

This chain joins TRBV5-1 and TRBJ2-5, with 7 bases matching TRBD1. The CDR3 is made up of 14 amino acids. The germline V gene has CDR1 SGHRS and CDR2 YFSETQ. The junction had 5 bases not matched to a gene; V was cut back by 4 bases and J by 2 bases. The CDR3 DNA reads TGCGCCAGCAGCGTACCGGGACAGCAAGAGACCCAGTACTTC. Translating it yields CASSVPGQQETQYF.

This rearrangement joins TRBV6-5 to TRBJ2-3, with no clear D. Trimming took 6 bases from V and 4 from J, leaving 11 bases between them. The V gene's germline CDR1 is MNHEY and CDR2 SVGAGI. The CDR3 covers 13 residues. The DNA for the CDR3 is TGTGCCAGCAGACTGACCCTGCCAGATACGCAGTATTTT. Translation: CASRLTLPDTQYF.

The J gene is TRBJ2-2, the V gene TRBV24-1; D gene unclear. The germline V gene has CDR1 KGHDR and CDR2 SFDVKD. This CDR3 has 16 amino acids. The ends were cut back, 4 bases at V and 1 base at J, with 12 bases in the middle. DNA for the CDR3: TGTGCCACCAGTGACTACAGACACAAGAACACCGGGGAGCTGTTTTTT. It encodes CATSDYRHKNTGELFF.

This chain uses TRBV16 with TRBJ1-1; D is ambiguous. This CDR3 region has 15 residues. Germline V gene lookup returns CDR1 KGHSY and CDR2 FQNENV. Trimming pared 0 bases from V and 4 bases from J, leaving 12 bases between. The CDR3: CASSQSRIKATEAFF. The CDR3 DNA is TGTGCCAGCAGCCAATCTCGAATTAAGGCCACTGAAGCTTTCTTT.

This chain connects TRBV28 to TRBJ1-2; no definite D call. The CDR3 loop spans 13 amino acids. Trimming pared 5 bases from V and 8 bases from J, leaving 15 bases between. Germline V gene sequence: CDR1 MDHEN, CDR2 SYDVKM. CDR3 DNA: TGTGCCAGCAGTCCCCGCGGCCGTGCAGGCTACACCTTC. Its protein product is CASSPRGRAGYTF.

This sequence joins TRBV3-1 (or the pseudogene TRBV3-2) and TRBJ1-6; the D is unclear. The CDR3 covers 18 residues. V lost 0 bases, J lost 0 bases, and 12 bases lay in between. Germline V gene sequence: CDR1 LGHDT, CDR2 YNNKEL (reference sequence). CDR3 protein: CASSQDGGVSSYNSPLHF. The CDR3, as DNA: TGTGCCAGCAGCCAAGATGGCGGGGTGAGCTCCTATAATTCACCCCTCCACTTT.

The rearrangement joins TRBV6-4 to TRBJ1-2; tentative D call: TRBD1 (6 bases). Germline loops: CDR1 MRHNA, CDR2 SNTAGT. The CDR3 has 14 residues. V lost 9 bases to trimming and J lost 0 bases, with 14 bases between them. As DNA, the CDR3 is TGTGCCAGTATACGCTGGGGGCCTAACTATGGCTACACCTTC. This translates into CASIRWGPNYGYTF.

The chain recombines TRBV15 with TRBJ2-7; possibly TRBD1 for D (6 bases). Germline V gene data show CDR1 as LNHNV and CDR2 as YYDKDF (reference sequence). V shed 0 bases and J shed 6 bases, with 9 bases lying between them. This CDR3 spans 13 amino acids. The CDR3 protein is CATSRDFRGEQYV. The CDR3 DNA follows: TGTGCCACCAGCAGAGATTTCAGGGGCGAGCAGTACGTC.

This chain links TRBV30 with TRBJ1-3; maybe TRBD1 (5 bases). The CDR3 is 15 amino acids. Germline CDR1 reads GTSNPN; CDR2 reads SVGIG (reference sequence). With 3 bases removed from V and 0 bases from J, the gap between germline ends came to 12 bases. The CDR3 sequence is CAWRKGLYSGNTIYF. The CDR3 DNA sequence: TGTGCCTGGAGAAAGGGGCTCTACTCTGGAAACACCATATATTTT.